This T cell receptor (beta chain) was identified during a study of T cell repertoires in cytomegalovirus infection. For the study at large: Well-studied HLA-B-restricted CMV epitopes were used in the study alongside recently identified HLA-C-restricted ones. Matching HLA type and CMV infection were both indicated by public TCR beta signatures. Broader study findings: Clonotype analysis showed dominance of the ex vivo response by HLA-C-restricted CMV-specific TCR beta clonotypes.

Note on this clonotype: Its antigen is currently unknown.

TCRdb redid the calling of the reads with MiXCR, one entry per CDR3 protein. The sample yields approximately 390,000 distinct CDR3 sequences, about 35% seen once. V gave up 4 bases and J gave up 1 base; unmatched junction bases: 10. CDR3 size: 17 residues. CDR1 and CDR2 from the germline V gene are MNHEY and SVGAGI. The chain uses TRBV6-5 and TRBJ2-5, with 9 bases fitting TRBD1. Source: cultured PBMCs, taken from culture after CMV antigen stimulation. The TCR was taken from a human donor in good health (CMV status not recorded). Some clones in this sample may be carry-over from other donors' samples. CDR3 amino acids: CASSFRGRDRVQETQYF. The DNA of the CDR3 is TGTGCCAGCAGTTTTAGGGGCCGGGACAGGGTCCAAGAGACCCAGTACTTC.